One TCR beta chain is described in this entry. This clonotype counts as hyperexpanded (1% or more). One base away there is no much larger clone; base qualities are not given. Library prep was done by 5' RACE. Bulk TCR libraries were prepared using a modified SMART protocol. On Illumina MiSeq, bulk TCR libraries were sequenced with paired-end 300 bp reads, whereas single-cell libraries were run on paired-end 250 bp MiSeq. Under the source paper's analysis protocol: Reads were preprocessed using selected pRESTO steps, and V, D, J genes and CDR3 junctions were assigned using IMGT/HighV-QUEST. A bulk sequence was kept only if the sequence appeared in at least two replicas with cumulative read counts of 10 or more. A sample-corrected Shannon entropy estimator was used to measure repertoire diversity in samples with more than 20 cells. TCRdb handled the public reads itself, with Q25 trimming in fastp and clone calling in MiXCR, and kept productive beta chains. All rows with the same CDR3 protein become a single entry with the most common DNA and genes. Here the V and J calls rest on TCRdb's processing, not on the authors' analysis. This sample lists a few hundred distinct CDR3 sequences; around 9.6% were detected once. Jointly, the top ten make up roughly 29% of the sample.

When a sample contained relatively high numbers of tetramer-positive T cells, bulk-cell sorting was done in addition to single-cell sorting. HLA-DQ:gluten tetramers were used to isolate gluten-specific T cells, which were then analyzed by high-throughput sequencing of rearranged TCR-alpha and TCR-beta genes. Every sort was run on a BD Aria II cell sorter, and FlowJo was used to analyze the flow data. The sample comes from a study (TCRdb year 2017). Looking at the study overall: Duodenal biopsy samples, 6 to 12 in number, were provided by patients along with blood volumes of up to about 100 ml. Blood and gut biopsy samples from over 20 celiac disease patients were examined in the overall study. Most subjects' cells were stained with pooled PE-conjugated tetramers presenting glia-alpha1a, -alpha2, -ω1 and -ω2 epitopes. Patients with historic T cell material from decades earlier were invited to donate new blood and biopsy samples for long-term comparison. The study followed gluten-specific CD4+ T cell receptor repertoires in celiac disease across blood and gut, across disease stages, and over intervals ranging from weeks to decades.

Broader findings and caveats from the paper: Persistence of gluten-specific clonotypes for decades was observed, with up to 53% overlap detected between samples obtained roughly 15 to 30 years apart. Of some 2,000 TCRs from roughly 15 patients, roughly 9.7% of the TCR-alpha, TCR-beta or paired amino acid sequences were public. About 1% of TCR-beta sequences and over 0.15% of paired TCR-alpha/beta clonotypes were shared across patients; authors concluded cross-contamination was not an issue. Sampling limits meant that two independent sequencing runs of the same sample reached a maximum clonotype overlap of only around 50%. Conclusions depend on tetramer specificity; previously approximately 78% of tetramer-sorted clones showed antigen-specific proliferation.

The source material was gluten tetramer+ CD4+ T cells from blood or duodenal biopsy (not recorded which); whether cultured is not recorded, sampled while untreated, on a gluten-free diet, or during gluten challenge (not recorded which). What this sample's cell subset or site label stands for: CD4+ T cells binding HLA-DQ:gluten tetramers. This clonotype originated in a male donor with celiac disease.

The CDR3 has the sequence CASSRGQGNTEAFF. The DNA is as follows: TGTGCCAGCAGCCGAGGACAGGGGAACACTGAAGCTTTCTTT. The sequence links TRBV4-2 to TRBJ1-1; 8 central bases correspond to TRBD1. There are 14 amino acids in the CDR3, from cysteine to phenylalanine inclusive. The sequence is cut down to CDR3 DNA, 42 bases in frame from base 1. V is pruned by 4 bases and J by 1 base, leaving 2 bases of the junction without a gene match. In the germline V gene, CDR1 corresponds to LGHNA and CDR2 to YNFKEQ.